Listed below are T cell receptor beta chains from one sample, sequenced in a study of identical twins. TCRdb processed the 5' RACE reads anew with MiXCR; each CDR3 protein has one entry. The data show approximately 350,000 distinct CDR3 sequences, with about 12% seen just once and 7.2% held by the top ten. These data also formed part of another study, on yellow fever vaccine responses in identical twins.

Sequenced sample: CD8+ T cells sorted from blood. These receptors were collected from a young woman in good health. The CDR3 runs from the conserved cysteine through the conserved F or W. A D gene is named only where the DNA matches it firmly. Not every row has a clone size; where given, it reads once, few, many or a size class.

clone size,J gene,D gene,V gene,CDR3 protein,CDR3 DNA
NA,TRBJ2-1,TRBD2,TRBV5-6,CASSLGVGTSGDEQFF,TGTGCCAGCAGCTTGGGTGTCGGGACTAGTGGCGATGAGCAGTTCTTC
NA,TRBJ2-3,TRBD2,TRBV11-2,CASSHGLAGLGNTDTQYF,TGTGCCAGCAGCCATGGGCTAGCGGGACTTGGTAACACAGATACGCAGTATTTT
few,TRBJ2-7,NA,TRBV24-1,CATSDFKGTPGTYEQYF,TGTGCCACCAGTGATTTTAAGGGGACCCCGGGGACCTACGAGCAGTACTTC
NA,TRBJ2-2,NA,TRBV28,CASSRLAGELFF,TGTGCCAGCAGTCGACTAGCCGGGGAGCTGTTTTTT
NA,TRBJ2-2,TRBD2,TRBV12-3/TRBV12-4,CASSWGREDSTGELFF,TGTGCCAGCAGTTGGGGGAGGGAGGACTCCACCGGGGAGCTGTTTTTT
many,TRBJ1-4,TRBD1,TRBV12-5,CASGSTGGKLFF,TGTGCTAGTGGTTCGACAGGGGGAAAACTGTTTTTT
few,TRBJ2-2,NA,TRBV7-2,CASSLSDIVRRQDSTGELFF,TGTGCCAGCAGCTTAAGCGATATTGTTCGTAGACAGGACTCTACCGGGGAGCTGTTTTTT
many,TRBJ2-6,NA,TRBV5-1,CASSDRFSGANVLTF,TGCGCCAGCTCGGACAGATTCTCTGGGGCCAACGTCCTGACTTTC
NA,TRBJ2-3,TRBD2,TRBV27,CASSVLAGNTDTQYF,TGTGCCAGCAGCGTCCTAGCGGGGAACACAGATACGCAGTATTTT
NA,TRBJ2-7,NA,TRBV7-6,CASSLSRQSVPFEQYF,TGTGCCAGCAGCTTATCGAGACAGAGTGTACCTTTCGAGCAGTACTTC